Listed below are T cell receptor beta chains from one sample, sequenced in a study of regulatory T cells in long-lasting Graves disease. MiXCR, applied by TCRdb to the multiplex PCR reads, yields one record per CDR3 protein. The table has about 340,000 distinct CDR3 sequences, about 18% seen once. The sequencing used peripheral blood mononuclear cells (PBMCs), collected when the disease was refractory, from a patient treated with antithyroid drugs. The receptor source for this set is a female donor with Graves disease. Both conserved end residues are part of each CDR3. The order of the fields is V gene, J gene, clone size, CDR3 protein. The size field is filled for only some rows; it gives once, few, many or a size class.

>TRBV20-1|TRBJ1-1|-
CSARAARGGGTEAFF
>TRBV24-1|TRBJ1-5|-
CATSSSRVRNQPQHF
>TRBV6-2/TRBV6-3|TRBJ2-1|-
CASSDWALNNEQFF
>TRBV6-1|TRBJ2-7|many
CASKGTSGASYEQYF
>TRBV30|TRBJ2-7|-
CAWSASYEQYF
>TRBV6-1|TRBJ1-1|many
CASRWTGWNTEAFF
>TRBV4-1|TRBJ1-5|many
CASSPWREGQPQHF
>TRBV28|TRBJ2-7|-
CASSFSPAGLYEQYF
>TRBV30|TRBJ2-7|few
CAWSVGDPYEQYF
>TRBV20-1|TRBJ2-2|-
CSARDTLGPTGELFF
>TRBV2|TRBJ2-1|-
CASSVSQTWSSYNEQFF
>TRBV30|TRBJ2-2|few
CAWSVRVGLGELFF